The next 14 T cell receptor beta chains were all read from a single sample in a study of identical twins. Each CDR3 protein gets one entry after TCRdb re-called the 5' RACE reads with MiXCR. The sample shows around 1.7 million distinct CDR3 sequences, under 35% of them seen only once. The sequenced sample consisted of cord blood. These receptors all stem from a newborn girl in good health.

V and J are TRBV7-2 and TRBJ2-5; 9 bases line up with TRBD2. The germline CDR1 and CDR2 sequences are SGHTA and FQGNSA. CDR3 length equals 16 residues. Trimming at V came to 1 base and at J to 1 base, leaving 4 bases not matched to a gene. The chain's CDR3 is CASSLGPSGAQETQYF. The DNA for the CDR3 is TGTGCCAGCAGCTTAGGGCCTAGCGGGGCCCAAGAGACCCAGTACTTC.

The CDR3 loop is CASSLEILGRSSYEQYF. The CDR3 DNA follows: TGTGCCAGCAGCTTAGAGATTCTGGGCAGGTCCTCCTACGAGCAGTACTTC. The chain has TRBV7-9 and TRBJ2-7; D is unresolved. CDR1 SEHNR and CDR2 FQNEAQ come from the germline V gene (reference sequence). The CDR3 is 17 residues long. Trimming cost V 1 base and J 0 bases, with 16 bases left between them.

This clonotype has more than one count but fewer than ten. The genes are TRBV7-2 and TRBJ1-5; D unclear. The CDR3 totals 13 residues. Germline lookup yields CDR1 SGHTA and CDR2 FQGNSA. V lost 3 bases and J 4 bases, leaving 7 bases between the germline ends. The CDR3 DNA follows: TGTGCCAGCAGCTTTCGAGAAAATCAGCCCCAGCATTTT. Protein product: CASSFRENQPQHF. The complete variable domain, with remaining parts taken from reference TRBV7-2 and TRBJ1-5, reads GAGVSQSPSNKVTEKGKDVELRCDPISGHTALYWYRQSLGQGLEFLIYFQGNSAPDKSGLPSDRFSAERTGGSVSTLTIQRTQQEDSAVYLCASSFRENQPQHFGDGTRLSIL.

Details on this clonotype: An end of the junction does not agree with germline; a read error may underlie this. The chain carries TRBV20-1 and TRBJ2-1; D gene unclear. Germline V gene data show CDR1 as DFQATT and CDR2 as SNEGSKA (reference sequence). CDR3 length: 15 amino acids. DNA for the CDR3: TGCAGTGCTAGAGATCTGAAGGGCCCATACAATGAGCACTTCTTC. Protein product: CSARDLKGPYNEHFF.

The chain joins TRBV7-9 to TRBJ2-7; D remains unclear. This CDR3 is 16 amino acids long. The V gene's germline CDR1 is SEHNR and CDR2 FQNEAQ (reference sequence). V was pared by 5 bases and J by 0 bases, with 17 bases between. The CDR3 here is CASSLYTTGPSYEQYF. CDR3 DNA sequence: TGTGCCAGCAGCCTATATACCACGGGCCCCTCCTACGAGCAGTACTTC. Complete variable domain (other parts from reference TRBV7-9 and TRBJ2-7): DTGVSQNPRHKITKRGQNVTFRCDPISEHNRLYWYRQTLGQGPEFLTYFQNEAQLEKSRLLSDRFSAERPKGSFSTLEIQRTEQGDSAMYLCASSLYTTGPSYEQYFGPGTRLTVT.

The chain couples TRBV6-5 to TRBJ2-6; no clear D gene. Trimming took off 0 bases at V and 4 bases at J, with 7 bases between the two ends. Per the germline V gene, CDR1 is MNHEY and CDR2 is SVGAGI. The CDR3 sequence is 15 residues long. The CDR3 DNA follows: TGTGCCAGCAGTTACTCGCTAGGAGGGGCCAACGTCCTGACTTTC. As protein: CASSYSLGGANVLTF.

This chain links TRBV12-3 or TRBV12-4 with TRBJ2-3; TRBD1 aligns across 8 bases. Trimming at V came to 6 bases and at J to 3 bases, leaving 8 bases not matched to a gene. This CDR3 spans 15 amino acids. The CDR3 DNA reads as TGTGCCAGCAGCTCCCAGGACAGGGAGACAGATACGCAGTATTTT. Translating gives CASSSQDRETDTQYF.

This clonotype was observed at least ten times. This chain uses TRBV25-1 with TRBJ1-1; D is possibly TRBD1 (5 bases). Trimming removed 6 bases at V and 4 bases at J, with 6 bases between. CDR3 length: 11 residues. CDR1 and CDR2 from the germline V gene are MGHDK and SYGVNS. In DNA, the CDR3 is TGTGCCAGCAGCGGGGCCACTGAAGCTTTCTTT. Amino acids: CASSGATEAFF.

V and J are TRBV20-1 and TRBJ2-4; TRBD2 is a possible D gene (5 bases). The CDR3 contains 13 residues. Between the trimmed V and J ends, which lost 3 bases and 13 bases, there was a span of 19 bases. CDR1 is DFQATT and CDR2 is SNEGSKA in the germline V gene (reference sequence). The chain's CDR3 is CSASPRSLGGQYF. The CDR3 nucleotides read TGCAGTGCTAGTCCAAGATCCCTAGGCGGGCAGTACTTC.

The J gene is TRBJ1-2, the V gene TRBV2; D is undetermined. V was cut by 7 bases and J by 4 bases, with 7 bases left in between. The length of the CDR3 is 11 residues. CDR1 and CDR2 (germline): SNHLY, FYNNEI. CDR3 loop: CASKQAYGYTF. DNA for the CDR3: TGTGCCAGCAAGCAGGCCTATGGCTACACCTTC. The full variable domain, completed using reference TRBV2 and TRBJ1-2, is EPEVTQTPSHQVTQMGQEVILRCVPISNHLYFYWYRQILGQKVEFLVSFYNNEISEKSEIFDDQFSVERPDGSNFTLKIRSTKLEDSAMYFCASKQAYGYTFGSGTRLTVV.

This clonotype was recorded at least ten times. The chain links TRBV4-2 to TRBJ2-7; TRBD1 or TRBD2 may be the D gene (6 bases each). Germline V gene lookup returns CDR1 LGHNA and CDR2 YNFKEQ. This CDR3 spans 15 amino acids. V lost 1 base, J lost 1 base, and 11 bases lay in between. CDR3 sequence: CASSQVGGQSYEQYF. The DNA of the CDR3 is TGTGCCAGCAGCCAAGTTGGGGGGCAGTCCTACGAGCAGTACTTC.

This clonotype was observed at least ten times. V gene TRBV5-1 combines with J gene TRBJ2-7; D may be TRBD1 (6 bases). The V end was cut by 0 bases, the J end by 0 bases, with 7 bases between. Germline V gives CDR1 SGHRS, CDR2 YFSETQ. The CDR3 spans 14 residues. DNA of the CDR3: TGCGCCAGCAGCTTGGGGACAGCCTCCTACGAGCAGTACTTC. This sequence encodes CASSLGTASYEQYF. The variable domain in full, with the rest retrieved from reference TRBV5-1 and TRBJ2-7, is KAGVTQTPRYLIKTRGQQVTLSCSPISGHRSVSWYQQTPGQGLQFLFEYFSETQRNKGNFPGRFSGRQFSNSRSEMNVSTLELGDSALYLCASSLGTASYEQYFGPGTRLTVT.

In its sample, this clonotype was seen a few times. The CDR3 reads CASSLDTSLYNEQFF. The CDR3 nucleotides are TGCGCCAGCAGCTTGGACACCTCCCTTTACAATGAGCAGTTCTTC. The chain joins TRBV5-1 to TRBJ2-1, with D hard to call. The CDR3 length is 15 residues. In germline, CDR1 is SGHRS, CDR2 YFSETQ. V dropped 0 bases and J dropped 4 bases, with 11 bases sitting between them.

There are many counts of this clonotype. An end of the junction does not agree with germline; a read error may underlie this. The chain employs TRBV14 and TRBJ2-5; 12 bases map to TRBD2. CDR1 and CDR2 (germline): SGHDN, FVKESK. This CDR3 region has 15 residues. CDR3 sequence reads: CASSLGLAGSETQYF. CDR3 sequence (DNA): TGCGCCAGCAGCTTGGGACTAGCGGGTAGTGAGACCCAGTACTTC.